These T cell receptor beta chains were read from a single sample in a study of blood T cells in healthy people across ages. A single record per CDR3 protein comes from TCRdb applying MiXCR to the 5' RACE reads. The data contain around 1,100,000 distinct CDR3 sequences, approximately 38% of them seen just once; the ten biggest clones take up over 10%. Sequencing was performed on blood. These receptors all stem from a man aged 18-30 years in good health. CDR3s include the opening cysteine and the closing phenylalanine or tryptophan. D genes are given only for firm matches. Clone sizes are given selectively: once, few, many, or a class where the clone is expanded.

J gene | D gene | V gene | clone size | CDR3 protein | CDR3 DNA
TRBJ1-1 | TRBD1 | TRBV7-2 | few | CASSLPGPGGAFF | TGTGCCAGCAGCTTACCAGGACCAGGGGGAGCTTTCTTT
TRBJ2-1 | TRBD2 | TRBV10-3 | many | CAISESRGANEQFF | TGTGCCATCAGTGAGTCGCGGGGGGCTAATGAGCAGTTCTTC
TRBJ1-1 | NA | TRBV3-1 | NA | CASSQVAGWNTKAFF | TGTGCCAGCAGCCAAGTCGCGGGGTGGAACACTAAAGCTTTCTTT
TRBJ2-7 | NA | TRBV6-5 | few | CASSSRGRDEQYF | TGTGCCAGCAGCTCCCGGGGGCGTGATGAGCAGTACTTC
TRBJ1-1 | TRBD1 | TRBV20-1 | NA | CSAKFRDRGFNTEAFF | TGCAGTGCTAAATTCCGGGACAGGGGATTTAACACTGAAGCTTTCTTT
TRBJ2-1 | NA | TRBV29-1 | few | CSVSAPRQSHSYNEQFF | TGCAGCGTGTCCGCCCCCCGACAGTCCCACTCCTACAATGAGCAGTTCTTC
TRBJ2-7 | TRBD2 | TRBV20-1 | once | CSAHSSGDYNEQYF | TGCAGTGCTCATTCTAGCGGGGACTACAATGAGCAGTACTTC
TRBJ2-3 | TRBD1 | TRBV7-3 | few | CASSLEDRASTDTQYF | TGTGCCAGCAGCTTAGAGGACAGGGCTAGCACAGATACGCAGTATTTT
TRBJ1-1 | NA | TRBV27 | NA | CASWEGGTEAFF | TGTGCCAGTTGGGAGGGGGGCACTGAAGCTTTCTTT
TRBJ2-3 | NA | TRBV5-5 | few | CASSLSLVLDTQYF | TGTGCCAGCAGCTTGTCGCTAGTGTTAGATACGCAGTATTTT
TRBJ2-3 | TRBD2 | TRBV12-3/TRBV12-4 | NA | CASRRGGYTDTQYF | TGTGCCAGCAGGCGGGGGGGATACACAGATACGCAGTATTTT
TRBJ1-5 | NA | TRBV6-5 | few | CASSFTLPGRVNQPQHF | TGTGCCAGCAGTTTCACATTACCCGGTAGGGTCAATCAGCCCCAGCATTTT
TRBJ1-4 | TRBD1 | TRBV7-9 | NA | CASSLDGTGFEKLFF | TGTGCCAGCAGCTTAGACGGGACAGGGTTTGAAAAACTGTTTTTT
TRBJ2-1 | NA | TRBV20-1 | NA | CSARVASAYNEQFF | TGCAGTGCTAGAGTAGCTAGCGCCTACAATGAGCAGTTCTTC
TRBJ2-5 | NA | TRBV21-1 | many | CASSKALGDRARETQYF | TGTGCCAGCAGCAAAGCTTTAGGGGACAGGGCACGAGAGACCCAGTACTTC
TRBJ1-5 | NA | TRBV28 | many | CASSLSGSNQPQHF | TGTGCCAGCAGTTTATCGGGCAGCAATCAGCCCCAGCATTTT
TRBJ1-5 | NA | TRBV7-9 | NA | CASSLSGMSNQPQHF | TGTGCCAGCAGCTTATCAGGGATGAGCAATCAGCCCCAGCATTTT
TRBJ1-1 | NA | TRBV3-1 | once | CASSDSDLMNTEAFF | TGTGCCAGCAGCGACTCGGACTTAATGAACACTGAAGCTTTCTTT
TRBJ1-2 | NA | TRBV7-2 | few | CASSLMGTGPANYGYTF | TGTGCCAGCAGCTTGATGGGCACAGGACCAGCTAACTATGGCTACACCTTC
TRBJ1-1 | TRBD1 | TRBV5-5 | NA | CASSYRGMMAFF | TGTGCCAGCAGCTACAGGGGGATGATGGCTTTCTTT
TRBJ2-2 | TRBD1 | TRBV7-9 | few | CASSLTGTGISGELFF | TGTGCCAGCAGCTTAACCGGGACAGGGATTTCCGGGGAGCTGTTTTTT
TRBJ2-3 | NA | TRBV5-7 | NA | CASTRKASERDTQYF | TGTGCCAGCACCCGAAAGGCTAGCGAGAGGGATACGCAGTATTTT
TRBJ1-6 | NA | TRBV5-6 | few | CASSFSGNSPLHF | TGTGCCAGCAGCTTCTCCGGGAATTCACCCCTCCACTTT
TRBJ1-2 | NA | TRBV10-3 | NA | CAISEGRELGYTF | TGTGCCATCAGTGAGGGCAGGGAGCTTGGCTACACCTTC
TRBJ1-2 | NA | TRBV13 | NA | CASSLSVPLDYGYTF | TGTGCCAGCAGCTTGAGCGTCCCTCTCGACTATGGCTACACCTTC
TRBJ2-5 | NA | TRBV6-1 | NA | CASSESGWGLEYTQTQYF | TGTGCCAGCAGTGAATCTGGTTGGGGCCTAGAGTACACCCAGACCCAGTACTTC
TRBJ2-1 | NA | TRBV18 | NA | CASSLYLGTRSYNEQFF | TGTGCCAGCTCACTATACTTGGGGACCCGAAGCTACAATGAGCAGTTCTTC
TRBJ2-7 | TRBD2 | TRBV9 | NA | CASSVGLAGVSYEQYF | TGTGCCAGCAGCGTAGGGCTAGCGGGGGTCTCCTACGAGCAGTACTTC
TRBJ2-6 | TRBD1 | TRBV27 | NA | CASSGGQPLSVSGANVLTF | TGTGCCAGCAGTGGGGGACAGCCGCTTTCTGTCTCTGGGGCCAACGTCCTGACTTTC
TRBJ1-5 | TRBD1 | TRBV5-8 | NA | CASSWGQFNQPQHF | TGTGCCAGCAGCTGGGGACAGTTCAATCAGCCCCAGCATTTT
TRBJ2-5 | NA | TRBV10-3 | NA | CAILADSYNEQYF | TGTGCCATCCTCGCAGACTCCTACAATGAGCAGTACTTC
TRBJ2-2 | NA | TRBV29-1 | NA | CSVGGTTSGELFF | TGCAGCGTTGGGGGCACAACTTCCGGGGAGCTGTTTTTT
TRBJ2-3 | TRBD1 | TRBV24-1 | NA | CATSDLGQESTDTQYF | TGTGCCACCAGTGATCTCGGACAGGAGAGCACAGATACGCAGTATTTT
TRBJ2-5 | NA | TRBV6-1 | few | CASSRGRRGYSYNEQYF | TGTGCCAGCAGCCGAGGTAGAAGGGGGTACTCCTACAATGAGCAGTACTTC
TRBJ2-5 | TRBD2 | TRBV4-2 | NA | CASSQIAGEQETQYF | TGTGCCAGCAGCCAAATAGCGGGGGAACAAGAGACCCAGTACTTC
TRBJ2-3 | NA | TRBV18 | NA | CASSLSDRGDTQYF | TGTGCCAGCTCCCTCTCGGACCGCGGAGATACGCAGTATTTT
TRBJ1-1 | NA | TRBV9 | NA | CASSTRGDTNTEAFF | TGTGCCAGCAGCACCAGAGGGGATACGAACACTGAAGCTTTCTTT
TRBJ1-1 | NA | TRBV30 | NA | CAWSRQMNTEAFF | TGTGCCTGGAGTAGACAAATGAACACTGAAGCTTTCTTT
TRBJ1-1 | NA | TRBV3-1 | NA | CASSPRDTRETEAFF | TGTGCCAGCAGCCCCCGGGACACCAGAGAGACTGAAGCTTTCTTT
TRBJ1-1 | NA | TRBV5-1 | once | CASSLVPGQVNTEAFF | TGCGCCAGCAGCTTGGTCCCAGGGCAGGTGAACACTGAAGCTTTCTTT
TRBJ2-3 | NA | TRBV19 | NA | CASSSDRPGTDTQYF | TGTGCCAGTAGTAGCGACCGACCCGGCACAGATACGCAGTATTTT
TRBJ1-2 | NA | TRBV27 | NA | CASSTRHGYTF | TGTGCCAGCAGTACGAGGCACGGCTACACCTTC
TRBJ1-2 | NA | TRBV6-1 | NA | CASSEAFAFRVRYGYTF | TGTGCCAGCAGTGAAGCGTTCGCGTTCAGGGTCCGCTATGGCTACACCTTC
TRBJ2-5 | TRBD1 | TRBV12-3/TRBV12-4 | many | CASSPTGEQETQYF | TGTGCCAGCAGTCCAACAGGGGAACAAGAGACCCAGTACTTC
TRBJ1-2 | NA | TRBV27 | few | CASSGAGMSYGYTF | TGTGCCAGCAGTGGCGCCGGTATGAGCTATGGCTACACCTTC
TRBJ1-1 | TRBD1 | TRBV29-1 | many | CSFRQGVSADTEAFF | TGCAGTTTTCGACAGGGGGTATCAGCGGACACTGAAGCTTTCTTT
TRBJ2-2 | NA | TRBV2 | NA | CASLPDRPTGELFF | TGTGCCAGCCTCCCCGACAGGCCCACCGGGGAGCTGTTTTTT
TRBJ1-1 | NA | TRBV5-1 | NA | CASRSQQGNTEAFF | TGCGCCAGCAGATCTCAACAGGGGAACACTGAAGCTTTCTTT
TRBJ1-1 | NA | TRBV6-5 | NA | CASSPNPGVAEAFF | TGTGCCAGCAGCCCCAACCCAGGTGTCGCTGAAGCTTTCTTT
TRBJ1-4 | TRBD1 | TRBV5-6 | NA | CASSLAGQGFGTNEKLFF | TGTGCCAGCAGCCTGGCCGGACAGGGATTTGGAACTAATGAAAAACTGTTTTTT
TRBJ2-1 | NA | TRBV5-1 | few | CASSPISDYNEQFF | TGCGCCAGCAGCCCGATTAGTGATTACAATGAGCAGTTCTTC
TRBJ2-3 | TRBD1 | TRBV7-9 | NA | CASTPTGVNTDTQYF | TGTGCCAGCACTCCGACAGGGGTGAACACAGATACGCAGTATTTT
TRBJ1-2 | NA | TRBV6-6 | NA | CASSYPEGGVDYGYTF | TGTGCCAGCAGTTACCCCGAGGGAGGGGTTGACTATGGCTACACCTTC